This TCR beta chain was captured in a study of blood T cell repertoires in COVID-19. Study-level information: Sites across the United States, Italy and Spain contributed samples from acute and convalescent COVID-19.

Everyone who took part was roughly 18 to 89 years old, and they came from about two dozen US areas. Assignment of participants to cohorts was predicated upon participant-reported clinical history. Clones were sequenced by immunoSEQ multiplex PCR, and TCRdb holds only the in-frame ones, with some missing. The table has a few hundred thousand clones, roughly 80% seen once; the top ten hold about 1.3%. The germline V gene has CDR1 MNHEY and CDR2 SMNVEV (reference sequence). This CDR3 spans 13 amino acids. V was pared by 4 bases and J by 7 bases, with 11 bases between. This receptor was identified in a woman aged 40 to 50 with acute COVID-19. Material for sequencing was PBMCs or T cells enriched from blood (not recorded which). This chain connects TRBV27 to TRBJ2-1; TRBD1 is a possible D gene (5 bases). Written as DNA, the CDR3 is TGTGCCAGCAGTTATAACAGGCAAAATGAGCAGTTCTTC. It yields the protein CASSYNRQNEQFF.